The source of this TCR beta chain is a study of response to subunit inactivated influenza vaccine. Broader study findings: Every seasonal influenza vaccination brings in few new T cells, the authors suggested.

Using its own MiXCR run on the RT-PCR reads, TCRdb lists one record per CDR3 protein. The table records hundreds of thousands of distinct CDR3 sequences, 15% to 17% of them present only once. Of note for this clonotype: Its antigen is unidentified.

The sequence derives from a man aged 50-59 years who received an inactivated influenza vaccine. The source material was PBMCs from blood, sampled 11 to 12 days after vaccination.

The CDR3 protein is CASSQVPGQVTDTQYF. The DNA of the CDR3 is TGCGCCAGCAGCCAAGTTCCGGGACAGGTCACAGATACGCAGTATTTT. The V call is TRBV4-1, the J call TRBJ2-3, with TRBD1 matching 8 bases. The CDR3 sequence is 16 residues long. The germline CDR1 and CDR2 sequences are MGHRA and YSYEKL. Trimming took 1 base from V and 2 from J; bases not matched to a gene: 5.